The 28 T cell receptor beta chains reported below all come from one sample, sequenced in a study of blood T cell repertoires in COVID-19 (dated by TCRdb to 2019 to 2021). Libraries were constructed by the immunoSEQ multiplex PCR assay. TCRdb mirrors the immuneACCESS table, restricted to in-frame sequences. Some clones are absent from its copies; in checked studies, under half trace to an unresolved V gene, and the reason for the others is unknown. In this sample the table shows 200,000 or so clones, around 89% of which occur a single time. Roughly 2.7% of the sample goes to the ten largest clones. Sequencing used peripheral blood. These receptors originate from a man aged 25-40 years with COVID-19, enrolled during active disease.

The chain has TRBV27 and TRBJ2-4, with a weak D call TRBD1 (5 bases). V was shortened by 4 bases and J by 2 bases, with 12 bases between the two germline ends. The germline V gene encodes CDR1 MNHEY and CDR2 SMNVEV (reference sequence). The CDR3 covers 15 residues. The CDR3 region has the DNA TGTGCCAGCAGTTCCCTGACAGACCCCAAAAACATTCAGTACTTC. As protein: CASSSLTDPKNIQYF.

This chain uses TRBV5-6 with TRBJ1-4; D gene ambiguous. V lost 4 bases and J lost 8, with 12 bases in between. CDR1 is SGHDT and CDR2 is YYEEEE in the germline V gene. This CDR3 has 13 amino acids. The CDR3 nucleotides are TGTGCCAGCAGCCGGGTCGGAGAGGAAAAACTGTTTTTT. It specifies CASSRVGEEKLFF. The full variable domain, in which reference TRBV5-6 and TRBJ1-4 provide the parts outside the CDR3, is DAGVTQSPTHLIKTRGQQVTLRCSPKSGHDTVSWYQQALGQGPQFIFQYYEEEERQRGNFPDRFSGHQFPNYSSELNVNALLLGDSALYLCASSRVGEEKLFFGSGTQLSVL.

The chain joins TRBV6-5 to TRBJ2-7; possible D gene TRBD1, 6 bases. Germline CDR1 is MNHEY and CDR2 is SVGAGI. The CDR3 runs 14 residues. The V and J ends lost 6 bases and 2 bases respectively, with 14 bases between them. The CDR3 DNA is TGTGCCAGCAGGACCAACAGGGCTGCCTACGAGCAGTACTTC. It is translated as CASRTNRAAYEQYF.

Details on this clone: The junction departs from the called germline gene at one end, perhaps through a read error. This sequence joins TRBV7-6 and TRBJ2-3; TRBD1 matches 9 bases. Germline CDR1 reads SGHVS; CDR2 reads FNYEAQ. The CDR3 is made up of 15 amino acids. The CDR3 coding sequence is TGTGCGAGCACCCGGGGACAGGGACTCACAGATACGCAGTATTTT. Encoded protein: CASTRGQGLTDTQYF.

V usage is TRBV6-5 and J usage is TRBJ2-7, with 7 bases matching TRBD1. CDR1 MNHEY and CDR2 SVGAGI come from the germline V gene. The CDR3 covers 14 residues. Germline trimming cut 5 bases from V and 6 bases from J; bases unmatched to any gene: 10. The CDR3 sequence is CASSPTGERSEQYF. The CDR3, as DNA: TGTGCCAGCAGTCCTACAGGGGAAAGAAGCGAGCAGTACTTC.

This sequence joins TRBV19 and TRBJ1-5, with a weak D call TRBD1 (5 bases). Germline loops: CDR1 LNHDA, CDR2 SQIVND (reference sequence). CDR3 length: 13 amino acids. V was pared by 6 bases and J by 7 bases, with 13 bases between. The CDR3 region has the DNA TGTGCCAGTAGCCAGGGTATTTGGCAGCCCCAGCATTTT. Translation: CASSQGIWQPQHF.

The chain employs TRBV19 and TRBJ1-5; D is uncertain. Germline V gene sequence: CDR1 LNHDA, CDR2 SQIVND (reference sequence). Trimming stripped 6 bases from V and 0 bases from J, with 27 bases between. The CDR3 spans 20 residues. CDR3 nucleotides: TGTGCCAGTAGCCAATCGACACTAGACGGGTTTTCTTATAGCAATCAGCCCCAGCATTTT. It yields the protein CASSQSTLDGFSYSNQPQHF.

The chain has TRBV6-5 and TRBJ1-1; 7 bases line up with TRBD1. CDR1 and CDR2 (germline): MNHEY, SVGAGI. The CDR3 has 13 residues. With 5 bases clipped from V and 3 bases from J, the junction kept 3 bases outside the gene matches. The CDR3 bases are TGTGCCAGCAGTCGAGGGACAGACACTGAAGCTTTCTTT. Translated, it gives CASSRGTDTEAFF.

Of note for this clone: Other DNA sequences in this sample translate to the same CDR3. The J gene is TRBJ1-5, the V gene TRBV6-5; D gene uncertain. The CDR3 runs to 13 residues. Looked up from germline, CDR1 is MNHEY and CDR2 is SVGAGI. Trimming cost V 0 bases and J 6 bases, with 6 bases left between them. CDR3 loop: CASSYSRGQPQHF. The CDR3 DNA sequence: TGTGCCAGCAGTTACTCACGGGGTCAGCCCCAGCATTTT.

The CDR3 loop is CAWSKWAQNYGYTF. DNA of the CDR3: TGTGCCTGGAGTAAGTGGGCACAGAACTATGGCTACACCTTC. The V gene is TRBV30, the J gene TRBJ1-2; D is ambiguous. The CDR3 sequence is 14 residues long. The ends were cut back, 2 bases at V and 2 bases at J, with 12 bases in the middle. Germline-derived CDR1 and CDR2 are GTSNPN and SVGIG (reference sequence).

The V gene is TRBV6-2 or TRBV6-3, the J gene TRBJ2-2; D call uncertain. Germline loops: CDR1 MNHEY, CDR2 SVGEGT. Trimming pared 5 bases from V and 4 bases from J, leaving 11 bases between. This CDR3 is 14 amino acids long. CDR3 sequence: CASSGELVTGELFF. CDR3 nucleotide sequence: TGTGCCAGCAGTGGAGAGCTCGTCACCGGGGAGCTGTTTTTT.

The rearrangement links TRBV9 to TRBJ1-5; tentatively, D is TRBD1 (5 bases). The V gene's germline CDR1 is SGDLS and CDR2 YYNGEE. The V and J ends lost 0 bases and 1 base respectively, with 8 bases between them. The CDR3 runs 15 residues. The CDR3 coding sequence is TGTGCCAGCAGCGTAGTGTCAGGGAGCAATCAGCCCCAGCATTTT. This translates into CASSVVSGSNQPQHF.

The gene calls are TRBV3-1 (or the pseudogene TRBV3-2) and TRBJ2-3; 8 bases line up with TRBD2. This CDR3 has 14 amino acids. V shed 1 base, J shed 5 bases, and the junction held 2 bases outside the gene matches. Germline V CDR1 and CDR2: LGHDT, YNNKEL (reference sequence). This chain's CDR3 is CASSQGAGEDTQYF. In DNA, the CDR3 is TGTGCCAGCAGCCAAGGAGCGGGGGAAGATACGCAGTATTTT.

In its sample, this clone was seen once. The chain employs TRBV7-9 and TRBJ2-5, with TRBD1 identical over 8 bases. This CDR3 spans 14 amino acids. Trimming at V came to 5 bases and at J to 3 bases, leaving 5 bases not matched to a gene. The germline CDR1 and CDR2 sequences are SEHNR and FQNEAQ (reference sequence). The chain's CDR3 is CASSPQGVKETQYF. CDR3 DNA sequence: TGTGCCAGCAGCCCACAGGGGGTAAAAGAGACCCAGTACTTC. Supplemented by reference TRBV7-9 and TRBJ2-5, the full variable domain reads DTGVSQNPRHKITKRGQNVTFRCDPISEHNRLYWYRQTLGQGPEFLTYFQNEAQLEKSRLLSDRFSAERPKGSFSTLEIQRTEQGDSAMYLCASSPQGVKETQYFGPGTRLLVL.

The chain joins TRBV5-6 to TRBJ2-7, with 9 bases lining up with TRBD1. Germline V gene data show CDR1 as SGHDT and CDR2 as YYEEEE. J lost 5 bases, V lost 3 bases, and 15 bases had no gene match. This CDR3 is 17 amino acids long. CDR3 DNA sequence: TGTGCCAGCAGCTCGTTTTCTTTATGGACAGGGGCGGACGAGCAGTACTTC. Its translation is CASSSFSLWTGADEQYF.

The CDR3 DNA is TGTGCCAGCAGCTTCCGGGCGGGTAGGACAGCCTCCTACAATGAGCAGTTCTTC. Protein product: CASSFRAGRTASYNEQFF. The chain has TRBV9 and TRBJ2-1; the D gene is possibly TRBD1 (6 bases). Germline CDR1 is SGDLS and CDR2 is YYNGEE. V was clipped by 4 bases and J by 0 bases, with 20 bases between them. This CDR3 has 18 amino acids.

The chain's CDR3 is CASSLNTRDRYTGELFF. DNA of the CDR3: TGTGCCAGCAGCTTAAATACACGGGACAGATACACCGGGGAGCTGTTTTTT. This chain uses TRBV7-3 with TRBJ2-2; TRBD1 aligns across 7 bases. V shed 1 base and J 3 bases; nucleotides not matched to a gene: 8. The CDR3 extends over 17 amino acids. Per the germline V gene, CDR1 is SGHTA and CDR2 is FQGTGA.

This sequence joins TRBV4-3 and TRBJ2-7; D is unclear. CDR1 LGHNA and CDR2 YSLEER come from the germline V gene. The CDR3 totals 17 residues. Trimming shortened V by 2 bases and J by 3 bases, and 20 bases separated the two germline ends. The CDR3 here is CASSQSTSSPAFYEQYF. The DNA of the CDR3 is TGCGCCAGCAGCCAATCGACATCATCACCGGCTTTCTACGAGCAGTACTTC.

J is TRBJ1-1 and V is TRBV6-6, with TRBD1 identical over 11 bases. Germline V CDR1 and CDR2: MNHNY, SVGAGI (reference sequence). Losses at the gene ends were 6 bases for V and 4 bases for J; bases not matched to a gene: 7. This CDR3 comprises 15 residues. The CDR3 DNA reads as TGTGCCAGCAGCTCGGACAGGGGGCTCCGCACTGAAGCTTTCTTT. It codes for CASSSDRGLRTEAFF.

CDR3 amino acids: CSAGTGRSLGYGYTF. The DNA of the CDR3 is TGCAGCGCGGGGACAGGGAGAAGCCTTGGCTATGGCTACACCTTC. This sequence joins TRBV29-1 and TRBJ1-2; 9 bases line up with TRBD1. Germline V gene sequence: CDR1 SQVTM, CDR2 ANQGSEA. CDR3 size: 15 residues. With V trimmed by 7 bases and J by 4 bases, 13 bases remained unmatched.

V gene TRBV9 combines with J gene TRBJ2-7; tentative D call: TRBD2 (7 bases). The CDR3 runs 17 residues. Germline CDR1 reads SGDLS; CDR2 reads YYNGEE. V shed 4 bases and J shed 1 base, with 21 bases lying between them. The CDR3 DNA reads TGTGCCAGCAGCTCCAACCCGGGGGGCGGGAGTTCCTACGAGCAGTACTTC. Its protein product is CASSSNPGGGSSYEQYF.

V gene TRBV3-1 (or the pseudogene TRBV3-2) combines with J gene TRBJ2-6; TRBD1 matches 9 bases. J gave up 2 bases and V 5 bases, and 22 bases lay outside the gene matches. This CDR3 is 22 amino acids long. Per the germline V gene, CDR1 is LGHDT and CDR2 is YNNKEL (reference sequence). The CDR3, as DNA: TGTGCCAGCAGCGGCCGAGGCCCCCCCGAGGACAGGGGCCTGCCTGGGGCCAACGTCCTGACTTTC. Translated, it gives CASSGRGPPEDRGLPGANVLTF.

The chain employs TRBV7-8 and TRBJ2-1; tentative D call: TRBD1 (5 bases). The germline gives CDR1 SGHVS, CDR2 FQNEAQ. CDR3 length: 14 residues. Between the trimmed V and J ends, which lost 1 base and 5 bases, there was a span of 9 bases. The CDR3 coding sequence is TGTGCCAGCAGCTTAGTTTTACAGGACAATGAGCAGTTCTTC. Protein product: CASSLVLQDNEQFF.

The V and J genes are TRBV12-3 or TRBV12-4 and TRBJ1-1; D remains unclear. V was cut by 6 bases and J by 6 bases, with 11 bases left in between. The CDR3 runs 12 residues. The CDR3 protein is CASSLELAEAFF. CDR3 in DNA: TGTGCCAGCAGCCTAGAATTGGCTGAAGCTTTCTTT.

The chain is built from TRBV9 and TRBJ2-1; no definite D call. In germline, CDR1 is SGDLS, CDR2 YYNGEE. This CDR3 comprises 14 residues. With 1 base removed from V and 4 bases from J, the gap between germline ends came to 9 bases. CDR3 bases: TGTGCCAGCAGCGTAACTACCGGGTACAATGAGCAGTTCTTC. Protein sequence: CASSVTTGYNEQFF.

The CDR3: CASSWRVAYEQYF. The CDR3 nucleotides are TGTGCCAGCAGCTGGAGGGTGGCCTACGAGCAGTACTTC. This chain links TRBV12-3 or TRBV12-4 with TRBJ2-7; the D gene is possibly TRBD2 (6 bases). V was shortened by 6 bases and J by 2 bases, with 11 bases between the two germline ends. This CDR3 comprises 13 residues.

The chain is built from TRBV5-6 and TRBJ2-1; the D gene is possibly TRBD2 (5 bases). The length of the CDR3 is 15 residues. The V gene's germline CDR1 is SGHDT and CDR2 YYEEEE. V was trimmed by 4 bases and J by 0 bases, leaving 11 bases between them. The CDR3 DNA follows: TGTGCCAGCAGCCGTACGGGGAGCTCCTACAATGAGCAGTTCTTC. Translation: CASSRTGSSYNEQFF.

The J gene is TRBJ2-1, the V gene TRBV18; D possibly corresponds to TRBD2 (6 bases). The CDR3 totals 15 residues. The V end was cut by 5 bases, the J end by 0 bases, with 11 bases between. Germline V lookup: CDR1 KGHSH, CDR2 LQKENI. This CDR3 reads CASSSVGGSYNEQFF. The CDR3 bases are TGTGCCAGCTCAAGTGTCGGGGGCTCCTACAATGAGCAGTTCTTC.